The clone carrying this T cell receptor beta chain has only one observation. The antigen is not known. This CDR3 has 16 amino acids. Germline assignment: CDR1 MNHEY and CDR2 SMNVEV (reference sequence). Trimming took 3 bases from V and 3 from J; bases not matched to a gene: 7. An immunoSEQ assay, version v3.0, was performed at survey level. Researchers set sequencing to target roughly 35,000-50,000 T-cell genomes per sample. The assay was immunoSEQ multiplex PCR, and TCRdb's table has in-frame clones only and misses some. This sample has approximately 6,500 clones, with 70% to 90% found just once. This specimen comes from a study of long-term antiretroviral therapy in people with HIV. Points from the study as a whole: Specimens of blood were obtained during about 2003 to 2017, possibly under older ART regimens. Post-ART, diversity grew, though it stayed under transplant donor control levels.

Every HIV-positive participant received treatment in the United States. Sequences were derived from unsorted PBMCs, sampled 3.7 years after starting antiretroviral therapy. This chain uses TRBV27 with TRBJ2-2; 7 nucleotides match TRBD2. This receptor was obtained from a woman aged 50 to 60 with HIV. The CDR3 coding sequence is TGTGCCAGCAGTTTGTTGGGACTATCCTACACCGGGGAGCTGTTTTTT. It translates to CASSLLGLSYTGELFF.